A selection of T cell receptor beta chains follows, all from one sample in a study of PD-L1 blockade in urothelial cancer. Data came from immunoSEQ multiplex PCR; TCRdb stores just in-frame clones and leaves some out. The table includes some 51,000 clones, approximately 86% detected once. The sequencing here drew on PBMCs, taken around atezolizumab (anti-PD-L1) treatment. These receptors were obtained from a man in his 60s with urothelial cancer. Both conserved end residues are part of each CDR3. D genes are given only for firm matches. Size tells how often a clone was seen (once, few, many) or the class of an expanded clone, and some rows leave it out.

abundance: few; v_gene: TRBV7-8; d_gene: NA; j_gene: TRBJ2-5; CDR3aa: CASSPRRGTQYF; CDR3nt: TGTGCCAGCAGCCCGCGGCGGGGGACCCAGTACTTC
abundance: NA; v_gene: TRBV29-1; d_gene: NA; j_gene: TRBJ1-2; CDR3aa: CSVENLPGDYGYTF; CDR3nt: TGCAGCGTTGAAAACCTCCCCGGAGACTATGGCTACACCTTC
abundance: NA; v_gene: TRBV29-1; d_gene: TRBD1; j_gene: TRBJ1-5; CDR3aa: CSVEHKEQGQGRGNQPQHF; CDR3nt: TGCAGCGTTGAACATAAGGAGCAGGGACAGGGGCGAGGGAATCAGCCCCAGCATTTT
abundance: many; v_gene: TRBV27; d_gene: NA; j_gene: TRBJ1-5; CDR3aa: CASSLVRGPQHF; CDR3nt: TGTGCCAGCAGTTTAGTGCGAGGCCCCCAGCATTTT
abundance: NA; v_gene: TRBV19; d_gene: TRBD1; j_gene: TRBJ1-3; CDR3aa: CASSLGQYSGNTIYF; CDR3nt: TGTGCCAGTAGTTTGGGACAGTACTCTGGAAACACCATATATTTT
abundance: NA; v_gene: TRBV21-1; d_gene: NA; j_gene: TRBJ2-7; CDR3aa: CASSTDGGAKGYEQYF; CDR3nt: TGTGCCAGCAGCACTGACGGTGGGGCGAAGGGCTACGAGCAGTACTTC
abundance: once; v_gene: TRBV11-3; d_gene: TRBD2; j_gene: TRBJ2-1; CDR3aa: CASSLGVPSGTGNEQFF; CDR3nt: TGTGCCAGCAGCTTAGGGGTGCCTAGCGGGACGGGTAATGAGCAGTTCTTC
abundance: NA; v_gene: TRBV27; d_gene: NA; j_gene: TRBJ1-5; CDR3aa: CASSFSGFNSNQPQHF; CDR3nt: TGTGCCAGCAGTTTCTCGGGGTTTAATAGCAATCAGCCCCAGCATTTT
abundance: few; v_gene: TRBV14; d_gene: TRBD1; j_gene: TRBJ1-2; CDR3aa: CASSRTGPNYGYTF; CDR3nt: TGTGCCAGCAGCCGGACAGGCCCTAACTATGGCTACACCTTC
abundance: NA; v_gene: TRBV7-2; d_gene: TRBD2; j_gene: TRBJ2-1; CDR3aa: CASSPERGAGDEQFF; CDR3nt: TGTGCCAGCAGCCCAGAGCGGGGGGCGGGGGATGAGCAGTTCTTC
abundance: NA; v_gene: TRBV28; d_gene: TRBD2; j_gene: TRBJ2-3; CDR3aa: CASSLASPGQKPTSGSKDTQYF; CDR3nt: TGTGCCAGCAGTTTAGCAAGCCCCGGACAGAAACCAACTAGCGGGAGTAAGGATACGCAGTATTTT
abundance: NA; v_gene: TRBV5-4; d_gene: NA; j_gene: TRBJ2-7; CDR3aa: CASSKSGQLSSYEQYF; CDR3nt: TGTGCCAGCAGCAAAAGTGGACAGCTCTCCTCCTACGAGCAGTACTTC
abundance: few; v_gene: TRBV10-3; d_gene: NA; j_gene: TRBJ1-5; CDR3aa: CAISESKQSNQPQHF; CDR3nt: TGTGCCATCAGTGAGTCGAAACAGAGCAATCAGCCCCAGCATTTT
abundance: NA; v_gene: TRBV14; d_gene: TRBD2; j_gene: TRBJ2-3; CDR3aa: CASRATSGGEDTQYF; CDR3nt: TGTGCCAGCAGGGCGACTAGCGGGGGGGAAGATACGCAGTATTTT
abundance: few; v_gene: TRBV6-1; d_gene: NA; j_gene: TRBJ1-2; CDR3aa: CASSGGGYGYTF; CDR3nt: TGTGCCAGCAGCGGGGGTGGGTATGGCTACACCTTC
abundance: NA; v_gene: TRBV7-9; d_gene: NA; j_gene: TRBJ1-3; CDR3aa: CASSLEVRGNTIYF; CDR3nt: TGTGCCAGCAGCTTAGAGGTCAGGGGAAACACCATATATTTT
abundance: NA; v_gene: TRBV6-1; d_gene: TRBD2; j_gene: TRBJ2-3; CDR3aa: CASGSAAGARDTQYF; CDR3nt: TGTGCCAGCGGTAGCGCAGCGGGGGCTAGGGATACGCAGTATTTT
abundance: NA; v_gene: TRBV28; d_gene: NA; j_gene: TRBJ2-3; CDR3aa: CASSPHSTDTQYF; CDR3nt: TGTGCCAGCAGCCCACACAGCACAGATACGCAGTATTTT
abundance: NA; v_gene: TRBV18; d_gene: TRBD1; j_gene: TRBJ1-2; CDR3aa: CASSPRTKTGGADGYTF; CDR3nt: TGTGCCAGCTCACCGAGAACGAAAACAGGGGGCGCTGATGGCTACACCTTC
abundance: NA; v_gene: TRBV7-9; d_gene: NA; j_gene: TRBJ2-7; CDR3aa: CASSLNRAYEQYF; CDR3nt: TGTGCCAGCAGCTTAAACAGGGCCTACGAGCAGTACTTC
abundance: NA; v_gene: TRBV30; d_gene: TRBD1; j_gene: TRBJ2-1; CDR3aa: CAWSTGQTQFF; CDR3nt: TGTGCCTGGAGCACGGGACAGACGCAGTTCTTC
abundance: once; v_gene: TRBV19; d_gene: TRBD1; j_gene: TRBJ1-1; CDR3aa: CASSPRQGANTEAFF; CDR3nt: TGTGCCAGTAGTCCCAGACAGGGGGCGAACACTGAAGCTTTCTTT
abundance: NA; v_gene: TRBV15; d_gene: NA; j_gene: TRBJ2-1; CDR3aa: CATSRAHDEQFF; CDR3nt: TGTGCCACCAGCAGAGCACATGATGAGCAGTTCTTC
abundance: NA; v_gene: TRBV7-2; d_gene: NA; j_gene: TRBJ2-2; CDR3aa: CASRRRGLNTGELFF; CDR3nt: TGTGCCAGCCGCCGGCGGGGTCTGAACACCGGGGAGCTGTTTTTT
abundance: NA; v_gene: TRBV7-9; d_gene: NA; j_gene: TRBJ2-5; CDR3aa: CASSLGTEQETQYF; CDR3nt: TGTGCCAGCAGCTTAGGGACAGAGCAAGAGACCCAGTACTTC
abundance: NA; v_gene: TRBV5-1; d_gene: NA; j_gene: TRBJ2-2; CDR3aa: CASSRSGSTGELFF; CDR3nt: TGCGCCAGCAGTAGATCAGGGTCCACCGGGGAGCTGTTTTTT
abundance: NA; v_gene: TRBV7-2; d_gene: NA; j_gene: TRBJ2-1; CDR3aa: CASSHRGGQVNEQFF; CDR3nt: TGTGCCAGCAGCCATAGGGGGGGACAGGTCAATGAGCAGTTCTTC
abundance: NA; v_gene: TRBV7-3; d_gene: NA; j_gene: TRBJ1-1; CDR3aa: CASSFQVNTEAFF; CDR3nt: TGTGCCAGCAGCTTCCAGGTGAACACTGAAGCTTTCTTT
abundance: NA; v_gene: TRBV11-1; d_gene: TRBD2; j_gene: TRBJ2-2; CDR3aa: CASSLQGRAAGELFF; CDR3nt: TGTGCCAGCAGCTTACAAGGGAGGGCGGCCGGGGAGCTGTTTTTT
abundance: NA; v_gene: TRBV9; d_gene: NA; j_gene: TRBJ1-5; CDR3aa: CASSQLMHF; CDR3nt: TGTGCCAGCAGCCAACTGATGCATTTT
abundance: NA; v_gene: TRBV9; d_gene: TRBD1; j_gene: TRBJ1-4; CDR3aa: CASSVGDRGWEKLFF; CDR3nt: TGTGCCAGCAGCGTAGGGGACAGGGGATGGGAAAAACTGTTTTTT
abundance: NA; v_gene: TRBV2; d_gene: TRBD1; j_gene: TRBJ2-3; CDR3aa: CASSPRQGWVGTDTQYF; CDR3nt: TGTGCCAGCAGTCCCCGACAGGGGTGGGTCGGCACAGATACGCAGTATTTT
abundance: NA; v_gene: TRBV7-3; d_gene: TRBD2; j_gene: TRBJ2-1; CDR3aa: CASSLTSGNRDEQFF; CDR3nt: TGTGCCAGCAGCTTAACTAGCGGGAACCGGGATGAGCAGTTCTTC
abundance: NA; v_gene: TRBV5-1; d_gene: TRBD2; j_gene: TRBJ2-1; CDR3aa: CASSPLREGHGEQFF; CDR3nt: TGCGCCAGCAGCCCCCTGCGGGAGGGCCATGGTGAGCAGTTCTTC
abundance: NA; v_gene: TRBV5-4; d_gene: NA; j_gene: TRBJ1-2; CDR3aa: CASSSRDLSYGYTF; CDR3nt: TGTGCCAGCAGCTCCCGGGACTTATCTTACGGCTACACCTTC
abundance: NA; v_gene: TRBV7-9; d_gene: TRBD1; j_gene: TRBJ2-1; CDR3aa: CASKGANEQFF; CDR3nt: TGTGCCAGCAAGGGGGCTAATGAGCAGTTCTTC
abundance: NA; v_gene: TRBV9; d_gene: TRBD1; j_gene: TRBJ1-5; CDR3aa: CASGGTGGANQPQHF; CDR3nt: TGTGCCAGCGGAGGAACAGGGGGCGCAAATCAGCCCCAGCATTTT